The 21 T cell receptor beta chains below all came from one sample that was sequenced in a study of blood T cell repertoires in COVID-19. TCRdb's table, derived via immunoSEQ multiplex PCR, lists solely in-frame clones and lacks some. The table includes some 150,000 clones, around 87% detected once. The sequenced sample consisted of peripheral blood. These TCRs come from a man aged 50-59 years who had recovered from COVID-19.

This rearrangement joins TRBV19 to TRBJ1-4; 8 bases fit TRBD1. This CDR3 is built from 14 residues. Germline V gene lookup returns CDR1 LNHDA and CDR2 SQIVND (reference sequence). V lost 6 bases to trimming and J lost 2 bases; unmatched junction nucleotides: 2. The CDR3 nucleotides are TGTGCCAGTAGGACAGGGGCCACTAATGAAAAACTGTTTTTT. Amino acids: CASRTGATNEKLFF.

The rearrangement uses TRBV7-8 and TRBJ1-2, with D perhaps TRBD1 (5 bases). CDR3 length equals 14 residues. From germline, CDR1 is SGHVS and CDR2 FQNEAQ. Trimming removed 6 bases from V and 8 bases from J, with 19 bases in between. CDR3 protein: CASSSAGLISGYTF. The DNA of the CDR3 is TGTGCCAGCAGTTCTGCGGGACTTATCTCGGGCTACACCTTC.

The CDR3 spells CASSPGTSGGYQETQYF. The DNA for the CDR3 is TGCGCCAGCAGCCCCGGGACTAGCGGTGGTTACCAAGAGACCCAGTACTTC. V usage is TRBV10-1 and J usage is TRBJ2-5, with 11 bases that match TRBD2. V was clipped by 6 bases and J by 0 bases; unmatched bases: 9. Per the germline V gene, CDR1 is WNHNN and CDR2 is SYGVQD (reference sequence). The CDR3 consists of 17 residues.

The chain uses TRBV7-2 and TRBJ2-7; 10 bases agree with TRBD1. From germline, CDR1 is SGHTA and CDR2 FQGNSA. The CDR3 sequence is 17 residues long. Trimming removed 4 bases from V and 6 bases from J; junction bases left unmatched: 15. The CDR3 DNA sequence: TGTGCCAGCAGCTCGACTTTATCCCGGGACAGGGGTCTCGAGCAGTACTTC. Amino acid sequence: CASSSTLSRDRGLEQYF.

The CDR3 DNA reads TGTGCTAGTGACAGGGATTCTCGGGGCTACACCTTC. It yields the protein CASDRDSRGYTF. J is TRBJ1-2 and V is TRBV12-5; the D gene is possibly TRBD1 (6 bases). This CDR3 is 12 amino acids long. The V and J ends lost 7 bases and 8 bases respectively, with 14 bases between them. CDR1 is LGHNT, CDR2 FRNRAP, per germline.

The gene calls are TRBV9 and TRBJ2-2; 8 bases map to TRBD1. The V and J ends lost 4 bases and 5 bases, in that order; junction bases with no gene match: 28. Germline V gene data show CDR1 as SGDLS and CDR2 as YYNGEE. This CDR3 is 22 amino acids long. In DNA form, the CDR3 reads TGTGCCAGCAGCAGTCCCAGGGGGCTCGCGCTACCCTACACTGCCATTACCGGGGAGCTGTTTTTT. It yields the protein CASSSPRGLALPYTAITGELFF.

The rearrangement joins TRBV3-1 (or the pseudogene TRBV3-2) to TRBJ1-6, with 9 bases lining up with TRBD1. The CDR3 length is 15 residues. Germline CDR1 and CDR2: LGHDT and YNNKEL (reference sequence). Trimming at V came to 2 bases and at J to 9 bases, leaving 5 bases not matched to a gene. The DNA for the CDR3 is TGTGCCAGCAGCCAACCAGGACAGGGGTTTTCACCCCTCCACTTT. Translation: CASSQPGQGFSPLHF.

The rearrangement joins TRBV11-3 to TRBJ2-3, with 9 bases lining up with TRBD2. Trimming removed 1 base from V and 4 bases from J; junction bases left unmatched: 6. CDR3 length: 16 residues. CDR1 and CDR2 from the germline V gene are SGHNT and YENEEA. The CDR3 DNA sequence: TGTGCCAGCAGCTTAGTAGGTCTAGCGGGGCCAGATACGCAGTATTTT. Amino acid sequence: CASSLVGLAGPDTQYF.

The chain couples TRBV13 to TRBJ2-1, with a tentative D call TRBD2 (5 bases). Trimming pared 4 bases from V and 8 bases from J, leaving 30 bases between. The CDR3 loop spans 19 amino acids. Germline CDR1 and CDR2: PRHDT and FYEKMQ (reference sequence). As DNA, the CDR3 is TGTGCCAGCAGCTCAATAGCGTCCCGCGCTAGACGCAAACGCGATGAGCAGTTCTTC. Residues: CASSSIASRARRKRDEQFF.

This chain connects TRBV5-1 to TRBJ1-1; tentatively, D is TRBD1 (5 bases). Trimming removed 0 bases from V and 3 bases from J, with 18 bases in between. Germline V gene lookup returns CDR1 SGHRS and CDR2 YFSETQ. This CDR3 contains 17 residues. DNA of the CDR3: TGCGCCAGCAGCTTGGTTGGCGCAGGTGTAGGGGACACTGAAGCTTTCTTT. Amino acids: CASSLVGAGVGDTEAFF. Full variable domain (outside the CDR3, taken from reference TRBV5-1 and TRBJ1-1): KAGVTQTPRYLIKTRGQQVTLSCSPISGHRSVSWYQQTPGQGLQFLFEYFSETQRNKGNFPGRFSGRQFSNSRSEMNVSTLELGDSALYLCASSLVGAGVGDTEAFFGQGTRLTVV.

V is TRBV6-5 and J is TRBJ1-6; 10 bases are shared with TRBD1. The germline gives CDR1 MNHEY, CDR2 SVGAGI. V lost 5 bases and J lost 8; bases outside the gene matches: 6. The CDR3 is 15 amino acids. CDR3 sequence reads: CASSKPGQGHSPLHF. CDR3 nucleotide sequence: TGTGCCAGCAGTAAACCGGGACAGGGGCATTCACCCCTCCACTTT.

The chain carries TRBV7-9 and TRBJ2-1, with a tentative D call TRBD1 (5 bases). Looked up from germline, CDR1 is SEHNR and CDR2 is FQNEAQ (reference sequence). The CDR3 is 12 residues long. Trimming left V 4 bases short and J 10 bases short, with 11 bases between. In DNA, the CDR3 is TGTGCCAGCAGCTCGACAGCGAGGGAGCAGTTCTTC. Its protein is CASSSTAREQFF.

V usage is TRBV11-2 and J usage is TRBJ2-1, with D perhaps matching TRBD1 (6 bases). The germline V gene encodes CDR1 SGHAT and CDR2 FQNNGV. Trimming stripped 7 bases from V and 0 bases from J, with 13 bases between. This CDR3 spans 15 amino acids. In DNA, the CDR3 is TGTGCCAGCAATGCAGGGGCCAACTCCTACAATGAGCAGTTCTTC. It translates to CASNAGANSYNEQFF.

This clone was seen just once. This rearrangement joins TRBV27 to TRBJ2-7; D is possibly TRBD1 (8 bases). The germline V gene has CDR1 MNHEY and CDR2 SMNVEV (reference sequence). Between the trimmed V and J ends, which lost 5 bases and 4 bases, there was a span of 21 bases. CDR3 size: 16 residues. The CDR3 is CASSKQAGQALYEQYF. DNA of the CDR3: TGTGCCAGCAGTAAACAAGCGGGACAGGCTTTATACGAGCAGTACTTC.

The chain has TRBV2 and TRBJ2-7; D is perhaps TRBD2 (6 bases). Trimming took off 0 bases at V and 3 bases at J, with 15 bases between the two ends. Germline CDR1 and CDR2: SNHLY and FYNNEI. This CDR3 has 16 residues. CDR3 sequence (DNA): TGTGCCAGCAGTGAAGCGCTACGTGGGGGGAACTACGAGCAGTACTTC. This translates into CASSEALRGGNYEQYF.

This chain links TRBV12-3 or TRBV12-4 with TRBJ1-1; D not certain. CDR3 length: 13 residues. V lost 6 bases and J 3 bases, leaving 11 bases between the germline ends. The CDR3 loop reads CASRSFGDTEAFF. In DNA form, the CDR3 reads TGTGCCAGCAGATCTTTCGGTGACACTGAAGCTTTCTTT.

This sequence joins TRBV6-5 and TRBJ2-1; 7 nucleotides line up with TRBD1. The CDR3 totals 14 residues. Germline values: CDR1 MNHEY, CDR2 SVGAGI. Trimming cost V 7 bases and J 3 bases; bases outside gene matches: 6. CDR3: CASTPGQLYNEQFF. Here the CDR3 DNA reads TGTGCCAGCACGCCGGGACAGCTCTACAATGAGCAGTTCTTC.

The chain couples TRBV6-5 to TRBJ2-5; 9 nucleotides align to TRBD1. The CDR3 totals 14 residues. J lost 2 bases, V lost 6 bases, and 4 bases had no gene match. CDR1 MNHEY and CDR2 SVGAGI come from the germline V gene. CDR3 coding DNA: TGTGCCAGCAGCAACAGGGGGCTGCAAGAGACCCAGTACTTC. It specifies CASSNRGLQETQYF.

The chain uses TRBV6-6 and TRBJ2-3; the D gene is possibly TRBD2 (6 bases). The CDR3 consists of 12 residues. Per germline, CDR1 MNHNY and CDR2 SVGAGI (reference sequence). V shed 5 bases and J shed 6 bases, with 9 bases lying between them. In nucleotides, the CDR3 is TGTGCCAGCAGTCCCGGGGGTGATACGCAGTATTTT. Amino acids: CASSPGGDTQYF.

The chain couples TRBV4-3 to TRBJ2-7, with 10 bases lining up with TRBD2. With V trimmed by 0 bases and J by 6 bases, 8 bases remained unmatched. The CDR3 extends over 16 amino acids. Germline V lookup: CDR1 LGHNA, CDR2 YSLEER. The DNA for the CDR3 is TGCGCCAGCAGCCAAGATCGTACTAGCGGGGCTCGCGAGCAGTACTTC. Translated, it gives CASSQDRTSGAREQYF.

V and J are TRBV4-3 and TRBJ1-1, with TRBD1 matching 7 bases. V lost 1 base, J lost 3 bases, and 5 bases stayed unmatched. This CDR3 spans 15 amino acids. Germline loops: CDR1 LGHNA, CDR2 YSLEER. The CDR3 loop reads CASSQVQGQYTEAFF. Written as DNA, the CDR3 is TGCGCCAGCAGCCAAGTCCAGGGACAGTACACTGAAGCTTTCTTT.